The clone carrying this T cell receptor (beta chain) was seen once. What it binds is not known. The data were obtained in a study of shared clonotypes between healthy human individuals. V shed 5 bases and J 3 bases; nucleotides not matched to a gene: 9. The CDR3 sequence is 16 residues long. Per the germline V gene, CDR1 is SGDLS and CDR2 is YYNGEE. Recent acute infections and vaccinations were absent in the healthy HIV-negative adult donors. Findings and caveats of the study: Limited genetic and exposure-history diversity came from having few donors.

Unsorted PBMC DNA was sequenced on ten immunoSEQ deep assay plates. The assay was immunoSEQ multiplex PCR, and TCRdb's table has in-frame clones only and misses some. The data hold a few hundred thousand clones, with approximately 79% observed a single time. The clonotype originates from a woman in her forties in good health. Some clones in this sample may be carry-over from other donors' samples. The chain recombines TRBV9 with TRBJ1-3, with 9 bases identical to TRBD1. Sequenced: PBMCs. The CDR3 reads CASSFAGTGNGNTIYF. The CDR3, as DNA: TGTGCCAGCAGTTTTGCCGGGACAGGGAATGGAAACACCATATATTTT. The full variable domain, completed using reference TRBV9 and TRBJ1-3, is DSGVTQTPKHLITATGQRVTLRCSPRSGDLSVYWYQQSLDQGLQFLIQYYNGEERAKGNILERFSAQQFPDLHSELNLSSLELGDSALYFCASSFAGTGNGNTIYFGEGSWLTVV.